This T cell receptor (beta chain) was sequenced in a study of beta chain features in type 1 diabetes. This clone was seen a handful of times. The CDR3 totals 14 residues. Trimming stripped 5 bases from V and 7 bases from J, with 15 bases between. The germline V gene encodes CDR1 MNHEY and CDR2 SMNVEV (reference sequence). The study reverse transcribed the entire isolated RNA, so it sequenced expressed TCRB transcripts. Assay: immunoSEQ multiplex PCR; the TCRdb copy retains only in-frame clones and omits some. The table has hundreds of thousands of clones, roughly 12% seen once. The origin of this receptor is a man younger than 35 in good health. The sample taken for sequencing was naive CD4+ T cells from blood. This chain joins TRBV27 and TRBJ1-5; possible D gene TRBD1, 5 bases. The CDR3 sequence is CASSPDQGNQPQHF. CDR3 DNA: TGTGCCAGCAGTCCAGACCAGGGTAACCAGCCCCAGCATTTT.